This T cell receptor beta chain was profiled in a study of OX40 agonist ivuxolimab in advanced cancers. Study details: Hepatocellular carcinoma, melanoma, renal cell or head and neck cancer affected the dose-escalation patients. Participants, 80% to 90% male, averaged roughly 60 years of age, ranging from about 20 to 80. Earlier treatment with anti-PD-1, anti-PD-L1 or anti-CTLA-4 was permitted, and roughly 40% had received some. Overall study results and limits: Clonal expansion by week 6 occurred in CD4+ and CD8+ blood T cells (at 0.1 to 3.0 mg/kg).

This clone was observed a single time. The antigen remains undetermined. Only in-frame clones appear in the TCRdb table, and some are missing; sequencing was by immunoSEQ multiplex PCR. Of fewer than 110,000 clones listed, more than 85% are singletons. V dropped 6 bases and J dropped 8; count of bases not matched to a gene: 9. Per the germline V gene, CDR1 is MNHEY and CDR2 is SVGAGI. The CDR3 totals 13 residues. The chain employs TRBV6-5 and TRBJ1-2, with TRBD1 matching over 7 bases. Sequenced here: CD4+ or CD8+ T cells sorted from blood, sampled in a trial of the OX40 agonist ivuxolimab. The source of this sequence is an adult with an advanced solid tumor such as melanoma, head and neck, liver or kidney cancer. The CDR3 sequence is CASRFQTGSGYTF. The CDR3 DNA reads as TGTGCCAGCAGATTCCAGACAGGGTCGGGCTACACCTTC.